These 5 T cell receptor beta chains were sequenced from one sample in a study of monozygotic twins with inflammatory bowel disease. Following a re-call of the 5' RACE reads, TCRdb has one entry per CDR3 protein and lacks DNA. The table lists 110,000 to 150,000 distinct CDR3 sequences. Sequencing input: blood. The receptors stem from a human donor with ulcerative colitis or Crohn's disease, or a healthy co-twin of an affected twin (not recorded which).

V is TRBV7-3 and J is TRBJ2-2; the D call from TCRdb, TRBD1, cannot be confirmed without DNA. Germline CDR1 and CDR2: SGHTA and FQGTGA. The CDR3 has 16 amino acids. CDR3 region: CASSFGRGTNTGELFF. The full variable domain, rest sourced from reference TRBV7-3 and TRBJ2-2, is GAGVSQTPSNKVTEKGKYVELRCDPISGHTALYWYRQSLGQGPEFLIYFQGTGAADDSGLPNDRFFAVRPEGSVSTLKIQRTERGDSAVYLCASSFGRGTNTGELFFGEGSRLTVL.

J is TRBJ2-7 and V is TRBV7-9; TCRdb gives TRBD2 as the D gene, but with no DNA this cannot be confirmed. The CDR3 length is 16 residues. Germline values: CDR1 SEHNR, CDR2 FQNEAQ (reference sequence). The CDR3 loop reads CASSQLRASGSYEQYF.

This chain uses TRBV9 with TRBJ2-3; TCRdb names TRBD1, which stays unverified in the absence of DNA. This CDR3 has 16 amino acids. Germline V gene sequence: CDR1 SGDLS, CDR2 YYNGEE. This CDR3 reads CASSVPPGASTDTQYF.

The chain is built from TRBV5-1 and TRBJ2-7; TCRdb's D gene call, TRBD1, goes unchecked for lack of DNA. This CDR3 region has 14 residues. Germline V gene lookup returns CDR1 SGHRS and CDR2 YFSETQ. The CDR3 reads CASGRGQGTHEQYF.

This sequence joins TRBV20-1 and TRBJ2-7; TCRdb names TRBD1, which stays unverified in the absence of DNA. CDR1 DFQATT and CDR2 SNEGSKA come from the germline V gene (reference sequence). The CDR3 loop spans 15 amino acids. CDR3 sequence: CSARDTGASSYEQYF.